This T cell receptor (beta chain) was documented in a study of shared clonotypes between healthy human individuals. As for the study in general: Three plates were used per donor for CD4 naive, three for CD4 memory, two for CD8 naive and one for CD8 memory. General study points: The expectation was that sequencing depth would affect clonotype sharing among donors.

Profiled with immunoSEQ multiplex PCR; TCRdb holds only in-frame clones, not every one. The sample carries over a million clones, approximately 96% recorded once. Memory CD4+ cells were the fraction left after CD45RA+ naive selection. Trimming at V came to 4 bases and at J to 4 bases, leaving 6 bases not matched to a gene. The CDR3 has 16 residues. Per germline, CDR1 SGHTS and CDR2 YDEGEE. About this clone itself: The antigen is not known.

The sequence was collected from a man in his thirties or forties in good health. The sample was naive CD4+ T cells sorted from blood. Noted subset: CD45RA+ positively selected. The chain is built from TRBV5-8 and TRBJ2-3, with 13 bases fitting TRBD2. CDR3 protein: CASSKGLAGVADTQYF. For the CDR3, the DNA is TGTGCCAGCAGCAAAGGACTAGCGGGAGTCGCAGATACGCAGTATTTT.